These 28 T cell receptor beta chains came from one sample sequenced in a study of cytomegalovirus exposure and HLA in healthy donors. The PCR contained 60 Vbeta and 13 Jbeta primers. Produced via immunoSEQ multiplex PCR; TCRdb's table is partial and in-frame only. Of about 170,000 clones listed, over 70% were seen once; the top ten hold 2.5% to 3.5%. Sequencing was carried out using PBMCs. These TCRs come from a female donor in good health and CMV-seronegative.

This sequence joins TRBV5-6 and TRBJ1-2; tentatively, D is TRBD1 (6 bases). The CDR3 consists of 16 residues. The germline V and J ends were trimmed by 4 bases and 4 bases, with 20 bases remaining between them. CDR1 is SGHDT and CDR2 is YYEEEE in the germline V gene. CDR3 protein: CASSHGQPKGVYGYTF. CDR3 nucleotide sequence: TGTGCCAGCAGCCACGGACAGCCTAAAGGAGTCTATGGCTACACCTTC.

The gene calls are TRBV2 and TRBJ2-1, with TRBD2 matching 11 bases. V lost 6 bases and J lost 5; bases outside the gene matches: 6. CDR1 is SNHLY and CDR2 is FYNNEI in the germline V gene. This CDR3 has 15 amino acids. The CDR3 sequence is CASSPTSGINNEQFF. The CDR3 DNA follows: TGTGCCAGCAGCCCGACTAGCGGGATTAACAATGAGCAGTTCTTC. Filled out from reference TRBV2 and TRBJ2-1, the complete variable domain reads EPEVTQTPSHQVTQMGQEVILRCVPISNHLYFYWYRQILGQKVEFLVSFYNNEISEKSEIFDDQFSVERPDGSNFTLKIRSTKLEDSAMYFCASSPTSGINNEQFFGPGTRLTVL.

The table lists this clone with a few counts. V gene TRBV6-5 combines with J gene TRBJ1-6; D gene unclear. The germline CDR1 and CDR2 sequences are MNHEY and SVGAGI. With 2 bases removed from V and 0 bases from J, the gap between germline ends came to 8 bases. CDR3 length: 16 amino acids. CDR3 bases: TGTGCCAGCAGTTACCTGGCGGACTCCTATAATTCACCCCTCCACTTT. Translating it yields CASSYLADSYNSPLHF.

The CDR3 protein is CASSLSRGSFNSPLHF. In nucleotides, the CDR3 is TGTGCCAGCAGCTTATCGCGCGGCAGCTTCAATTCACCCCTCCACTTT. The J gene is TRBJ1-6, the V gene TRBV7-2; D ambiguous. The CDR3 has 16 residues. Looked up from germline, CDR1 is SGHTA and CDR2 is FQGNSA. Trimming took off 2 bases at V and 7 bases at J, with 15 bases between the two ends.

The V and J genes are TRBV5-4 and TRBJ2-1; D possibly corresponds to TRBD1 (6 bases). V was shortened by 2 bases and J by 6 bases, with 15 bases between the two germline ends. This CDR3 comprises 15 residues. Per germline, CDR1 SGHNT and CDR2 YYREEE (reference sequence). The CDR3 bases are TGTGCCAGCAGCTTCATGGTGGCAGGGGTCAATGAGCAGTTCTTC. This sequence encodes CASSFMVAGVNEQFF.

This rearrangement joins TRBV30 to TRBJ1-4; 12 bases fit TRBD1. CDR1 GTSNPN and CDR2 SVGIG come from the germline V gene (reference sequence). The CDR3 is 16 amino acids. The V segment lost 0 bases and the J segment 6 bases; nucleotides outside the gene matches: 5. CDR3 protein: CAWSVGTGGADEKLFF. The CDR3, as DNA: TGTGCCTGGAGTGTAGGGACAGGGGGCGCCGATGAAAAACTGTTTTTT.

The chain recombines TRBV25-1 with TRBJ1-4; maybe TRBD1 (6 bases). This CDR3 comprises 14 residues. Trimming cost V 4 bases and J 8 bases, with 14 bases left between them. CDR1 MGHDK and CDR2 SYGVNS come from the germline V gene. CDR3 DNA sequence: TGTGCCAGCAGTGTATCGCGGACAGCCGAAAAACTGTTTTTT. Its translation is CASSVSRTAEKLFF.

This clone occurred a few times. The gene calls are TRBV25-1 and TRBJ1-2; 7 bases fit TRBD1. J lost 0 bases, V lost 2 bases, and 6 bases had no gene match. The CDR3 sequence is 16 residues long. Germline CDR1 MGHDK, CDR2 SYGVNS. Here the CDR3 reads CASSEEAGGANYGYTF. CDR3 coding DNA: TGTGCCAGCAGTGAAGAAGCAGGGGGAGCTAACTATGGCTACACCTTC.

The chain is built from TRBV2 and TRBJ2-7, with a weak D call TRBD1 (6 bases). The V end lost 1 base, the J end lost 13 bases, and 8 bases lay between the germline ends. This CDR3 spans 10 amino acids. Germline V gives CDR1 SNHLY, CDR2 FYNNEI. Here the CDR3 reads CASSEDRAYF. CDR3 nucleotides: TGTGCCAGCAGTGAAGACAGGGCTTACTTC.

V gene TRBV25-1 combines with J gene TRBJ2-1; 7 bases match TRBD1. J gave up 5 bases and V 5 bases, and 15 bases lay outside the gene matches. The germline CDR1 and CDR2 sequences are MGHDK and SYGVNS. This CDR3 comprises 17 residues. CDR3 DNA sequence: TGTGCCAGCAGTTCCCAAGGGGTGAGGGGGCCTCACAATGAGCAGTTCTTC. Its translation is CASSSQGVRGPHNEQFF.

This clone was counted a few times. This rearrangement joins TRBV28 to TRBJ2-2; TRBD1 matches 9 bases. This CDR3 region has 14 residues. The germline CDR1 and CDR2 sequences are MDHEN and SYDVKM. The J segment lost 5 bases and the V segment lost 8 bases, leaving 6 bases of the junction unmatched. DNA for the CDR3: TGTGCCAGCGGGGACAGGGTGGAAACCGGGGAGCTGTTTTTT. Protein sequence: CASGDRVETGELFF. Looking up the rest from reference TRBV28 and TRBJ2-2 gives the full variable domain: DVKVTQSSRYLVKRTGEKVFLECVQDMDHENMFWYRQDPGLGLRLIYFSYDVKMKEKGDIPEGYSVSREKKERFSLILESASTNQTSMYLCASGDRVETGELFFGEGSRLTVL.

The gene calls are TRBV21-1 and TRBJ1-1. TRBV21-1 is classified as a pseudogene. The CDR3 is made up of 14 amino acids. The CDR3 nucleotides read TGTGCCAGCAGCAAGGGTGGGGGGAGGACTGAAGCTTTCTTT. Encoded protein: CASSKGGGRTEAFF.

This chain connects TRBV6-5 to TRBJ2-7; 11 bases match TRBD1. Germline V gives CDR1 MNHEY, CDR2 SVGAGI. The junction had 2 bases not matched to a gene; V was cut back by 2 bases and J by 2 bases. This CDR3 is built from 15 residues. CDR3 amino acids: CASSYGTGGTYEQYF. The CDR3 DNA reads as TGTGCCAGCAGTTACGGGACAGGGGGTACCTACGAGCAGTACTTC.

This clone was found a few times. The V and J genes are TRBV6-1 and TRBJ1-5; the D is unclear. The germline V gene has CDR1 MNHNS and CDR2 SASEGT. With 4 bases removed from V and 5 bases from J, the gap between germline ends came to 9 bases. The CDR3 loop spans 13 amino acids. The chain's CDR3 is CASSGTPDQPQHF. The CDR3 DNA sequence: TGTGCCAGCAGTGGGACTCCGGATCAGCCCCAGCATTTT.

The chain recombines TRBV28 with TRBJ1-2; maybe TRBD1 (5 bases). Looked up from germline, CDR1 is MDHEN and CDR2 is SYDVKM. Trimming removed 2 bases from V and 3 bases from J, with 13 bases in between. The CDR3 extends over 15 amino acids. The CDR3 sequence is CASSLISGTHYGYTF. The CDR3 bases are TGTGCCAGCAGTTTAATATCGGGGACTCACTATGGCTACACCTTC.

The rearrangement uses TRBV12-2 and TRBJ1-1; whether TRBD1, the table's D call, matches the DNA was not checked. TRBV12-2 is labeled a pseudogene. CDR3 length: 19 amino acids. CDR3 DNA sequence: TGTGCAAGTCGCTTAGTACGGAAAGGCAGGGGGGTTTTGAACACTGAAGCTTTCTTT. This sequence encodes CASRLVRKGRGVLNTEAFF.

The rearrangement links TRBV28 to TRBJ2-2, with TRBD2 matching over 8 bases. Trimming removed 2 bases from V and 5 bases from J; junction bases left unmatched: 10. This CDR3 has 17 residues. CDR1 MDHEN and CDR2 SYDVKM come from the germline V gene. CDR3 region: CASSLRGFGGGTGELFF. The CDR3 DNA sequence: TGTGCCAGCAGTTTAAGGGGATTTGGCGGGGGGACCGGGGAGCTGTTTTTT.

J is TRBJ1-5 and V is TRBV7-2; D uncertain. V was cut by 0 bases and J by 4 bases, with 7 bases left in between. Germline CDR1 SGHTA, CDR2 FQGNSA. The CDR3 is made up of 14 amino acids. The CDR3: CASSLAQLNQPQHF. The CDR3 nucleotides are TGTGCCAGCAGCTTAGCACAGCTTAATCAGCCCCAGCATTTT.

This clone was found a few times. This chain links TRBV28 with TRBJ1-1; tentatively, D is TRBD1 (5 bases). The V gene's germline CDR1 is MDHEN and CDR2 SYDVKM. Trimming pared 3 bases from V and 3 bases from J, leaving 8 bases between. The CDR3 extends over 13 amino acids. CDR3 sequence (DNA): TGTGCCAGCAGTTTTAGCAGGGACACTGAAGCTTTCTTT. It translates to CASSFSRDTEAFF.

This clone was detected a few times. Additional DNA sequences in this sample encode the identical CDR3. This chain connects TRBV5-1 to TRBJ2-1; 8 bases agree with TRBD1. Germline V gene data show CDR1 as SGHRS and CDR2 as YFSETQ. V lost 2 bases to trimming and J lost 5 bases; unmatched junction nucleotides: 3. The CDR3 sequence is 14 residues long. The CDR3 sequence: CASSLGTGHNEQFF. The CDR3 nucleotides are TGCGCCAGCAGCTTAGGGACAGGTCACAATGAGCAGTTCTTC.

The rearrangement uses TRBV15 and TRBJ2-1, with 7 bases fitting TRBD2. Losses at the gene ends were 2 bases for V and 4 bases for J; bases not matched to a gene: 8. CDR3 length: 16 amino acids. Germline V gene sequence: CDR1 LNHNV, CDR2 YYDKDF (reference sequence). Written as DNA, the CDR3 is TGTGCCACCAGCAGAACCCCTAGCGGAAGGTACAATGAGCAGTTCTTC. It encodes CATSRTPSGRYNEQFF.

CDR3 in amino acids: CASSLLGTDGDGYTF. The CDR3 coding sequence is TGTGCCAGCAGCTTATTAGGGACAGATGGGGATGGCTACACCTTC. The rearrangement uses TRBV7-9 and TRBJ1-2; TRBD1 matches 7 bases. The germline V gene encodes CDR1 SEHNR and CDR2 FQNEAQ (reference sequence). The CDR3 extends over 15 amino acids. Trimming removed 2 bases from V and 6 bases from J; junction bases left unmatched: 9.

V is TRBV28 and J is TRBJ2-3; 11 bases fit TRBD2. Germline CDR1 and CDR2: MDHEN and SYDVKM. The CDR3 consists of 17 residues. The V segment lost 5 bases and the J segment 0 bases; nucleotides outside the gene matches: 7. The CDR3: CASSPLLAGGSTDTQYF. CDR3 nucleotide sequence: TGTGCCAGCAGTCCCCTCCTAGCGGGGGGTAGCACAGATACGCAGTATTTT. Full variable domain (missing parts from reference TRBV28 and TRBJ2-3): DVKVTQSSRYLVKRTGEKVFLECVQDMDHENMFWYRQDPGLGLRLIYFSYDVKMKEKGDIPEGYSVSREKKERFSLILESASTNQTSMYLCASSPLLAGGSTDTQYFGPGTRLTVL.

This chain connects TRBV6-5 to TRBJ1-6; 7 nucleotides match TRBD1. The germline V gene has CDR1 MNHEY and CDR2 SVGAGI. Trimming at V came to 8 bases and at J to 10 bases, leaving 5 bases not matched to a gene. There are 12 residues in the CDR3. CDR3 in DNA: TGTGCCAGCGGGCAGGGGGGATCACCCCTCCACTTT. This codes for CASGQGGSPLHF.

The V and J genes are TRBV6-5 and TRBJ2-1, with a tentative D call TRBD2 (7 bases). CDR1 and CDR2 from the germline V gene are MNHEY and SVGAGI. V was cut by 2 bases and J by 2 bases, with 10 bases left in between. The CDR3 length is 15 residues. The CDR3 protein is CASSYGGAPYNEQFF. Written as DNA, the CDR3 is TGTGCCAGCAGTTACGGGGGGGCCCCCTACAATGAGCAGTTCTTC.

This clone turned up a few times. The J gene is TRBJ2-3, the V gene TRBV5-1; 7 bases align to TRBD1. Unmatched junction bases numbered 10, after V lost 3 bases and J lost 0 bases. Looked up from germline, CDR1 is SGHRS and CDR2 is YFSETQ. CDR3 size: 17 residues. The DNA of the CDR3 is TGCGCCAGCAGCTCGGGACAGCTTGTTATTAGCACAGATACGCAGTATTTT. Translation gives CASSSGQLVISTDTQYF.

This clone appeared a few times. This chain uses TRBV7-6 with TRBJ1-1; a weak D match, TRBD1 (5 bases). V lost 3 bases and J lost 6, with 8 bases in between. The CDR3 spans 12 residues. In germline, CDR1 is SGHVS, CDR2 FNYEAQ. This CDR3 is CASSFSGAEAFF. The CDR3 nucleotides are TGTGCCAGCAGCTTTTCGGGGGCTGAAGCTTTCTTT.

This clone was observed a single time. J is TRBJ2-3 and V is TRBV7-9; 9 nucleotides align to TRBD2. The CDR3 contains 17 residues. The trim removed 4 bases at V and 1 base at J, leaving 9 bases unmatched. Germline V CDR1 and CDR2: SEHNR, FQNEAQ (reference sequence). The CDR3 protein is CASSYPSGDAGTDTQYF. The CDR3 region has the DNA TGTGCCAGCAGCTATCCTAGCGGGGATGCTGGCACAGATACGCAGTATTTT.